This TCR beta chain came from a study of blood T cell repertoires in COVID-19. The germline V gene encodes CDR1 SNHLY and CDR2 FYNNEI. Trimming took 5 bases from V and 8 from J, leaving 22 bases between them. The length of the CDR3 is 16 residues. Repertoires were generated with immunoSEQ multiplex PCR, while TCRdb's copy carries only in-frame clones and drops some. The data hold 250,000 or so clones, with more than 70% observed a single time. Sequencing used peripheral blood. This chain uses TRBV2 with TRBJ2-1, with D tentatively TRBD1 (5 bases). This receptor was obtained from a woman in her twenties or thirties with COVID-19, enrolled during active disease. The CDR3 region is CASSRHIDRPEDEQFF. In DNA form, the CDR3 reads TGTGCCAGCAGTCGACACATAGACAGACCTGAAGATGAGCAGTTCTTC.